The entry below gives a single TCR beta chain sequence along with its context. The sample belongs to a study of blood T cell repertoires in COVID-19. Per germline, CDR1 LGHDT and CDR2 YNNKEL (reference sequence). The V end was cut by 0 bases, the J end by 2 bases, with 8 bases between. The CDR3 covers 14 residues. The data were produced by immunoSEQ multiplex PCR, yet TCRdb's version contains in-frame clones alone and is incomplete. The sample records around 450,000 clones, around 90% being singletons. The rearrangement joins TRBV3-1 (or the pseudogene TRBV3-2) to TRBJ2-7; no clear D. This TCR came from a woman aged 18-35 years who had recovered from COVID-19. Sequencing used PBMCs or T cells enriched from blood (not recorded which). The CDR3 reads CASSQDPHAYEQYF. The CDR3 region has the DNA TGTGCCAGCAGCCAAGACCCACATGCCTACGAGCAGTACTTC.